This T cell receptor beta chain derives from a study of patients and donors after allogeneic stem cell transplantation. The V and J ends lost 6 bases and 0 bases respectively, with 9 bases between them. This CDR3 has 14 amino acids. CDR1 and CDR2 (germline): SGHTA, FQGNSA. TCRdb independently ran MiXCR on the RT-PCR reads; one entry per CDR3 protein. This repertoire shows 800,000 to 1,000,000 distinct CDR3 sequences, roughly 18% found once; its top ten account for around 6%. The source is a human donor who was either an allogeneic HSCT recipient or a stem cell or donor lymphocyte infusion donor (not recorded which). It is not recorded whose cells these are; they may come from a transplant donor. The chain uses TRBV7-2 and TRBJ1-3; perhaps TRBD1 as D (5 bases). The material sequenced was blood, either unsorted or a sorted T cell fraction (not recorded which). CDR3: CASRRGSSGNTIYF. The CDR3 DNA reads as TGTGCCAGCAGGAGGGGTTCCTCTGGAAACACCATATATTTT.